A selection of T cell receptor beta chains follows, all from one sample in a study of cytomegalovirus exposure and HLA in healthy donors. Some clones are missing from TCRdb's copy, which holds only in-frame ones; the method was immunoSEQ multiplex PCR. The sample holds over 150,000 clones, roughly 83% seen once. Sequencing used PBMCs. The receptor source for this set is a boy aged 2 to 9 in good health and CMV-seronegative. CDR3s include the opening cysteine and the closing phenylalanine or tryptophan. The order of the fields is clone size, J gene, V gene, D gene, CDR3 protein, CDR3 DNA. A D gene is named only where the DNA matches it firmly. Only some rows state a clone size, as once, few, many or a class for expanded clones.

size: .
J: TRBJ2-5
V: TRBV9
D: TRBD2
CDR3: CASSLGLAGRETQYF
DNA: TGTGCCAGCAGCCTGGGACTAGCGGGGCGGGAGACCCAGTACTTC

size: .
J: TRBJ1-6
V: TRBV28
D: .
CDR3: CASSRKIDRRNSPLHF
DNA: TGTGCCAGCAGCCGAAAGATTGACAGGCGAAATTCACCCCTCCACTTT

size: .
J: TRBJ2-1
V: TRBV7-2
D: .
CDR3: CASSLRTATYNEQFF
DNA: TGTGCCAGCAGCTTACGGACAGCTACCTACAATGAGCAGTTCTTC

size: .
J: TRBJ1-1
V: TRBV6-6
D: TRBD1
CDR3: CASRQGANTEAFF
DNA: TGTGCCAGCAGGCAGGGGGCAAACACTGAAGCTTTCTTT

size: .
J: TRBJ1-2
V: TRBV19
D: TRBD1
CDR3: CASSIHSGTGFGYTF
DNA: TGTGCCAGTAGTATTCACTCCGGGACAGGTTTCGGCTACACCTTC

size: .
J: TRBJ2-3
V: TRBV6-6
D: TRBD2
CDR3: CASSYRTSGRDTQYF
DNA: TGTGCCAGCAGTTATAGGACTAGCGGGAGAGATACGCAGTATTTT

size: .
J: TRBJ2-7
V: TRBV6-5
D: .
CDR3: CASSNSREQYF
DNA: TGTGCCAGCAGCAATAGTCGTGAGCAGTACTTC

size: .
J: TRBJ2-5
V: TRBV18
D: .
CDR3: CASSPRPDSLWETQYF
DNA: TGTGCCAGCTCACCACGCCCGGACAGCTTATGGGAGACCCAGTACTTC

size: .
J: TRBJ1-2
V: TRBV4-1
D: TRBD1
CDR3: CASSQVEGANYGYTF
DNA: TGCGCCAGCAGCCAAGTGGAGGGGGCAAACTATGGCTACACCTTC

size: .
J: TRBJ2-3
V: TRBV5-3
D: .
CDR3: CARSPGYGGNTDTQYF
DNA: TGTGCCAGAAGCCCTGGTTACGGCGGAAACACAGATACGCAGTATTTT

size: once
J: TRBJ2-3
V: TRBV2
D: .
CDR3: CASSEASVTQYF
DNA: TGTGCCAGCAGTGAAGCTTCGGTTACGCAGTATTTT

size: .
J: TRBJ1-2
V: TRBV7-8
D: TRBD1
CDR3: CASSLDLVGTGGHGYTF
DNA: TGTGCCAGCAGCTTAGACCTAGTTGGGACAGGGGGACATGGCTACACCTTC

size: once
J: TRBJ1-1
V: TRBV5-6
D: .
CDR3: CASSLNYLTPNTEAFF
DNA: TGTGCCAGCAGCTTAAATTACCTGACACCGAACACTGAAGCTTTCTTT

size: .
J: TRBJ1-1
V: TRBV4-3
D: .
CDR3: CASSQVLSDTEAFF
DNA: TGCGCCAGCAGCCAAGTTTTATCTGACACTGAAGCTTTCTTT

size: .
J: TRBJ2-5
V: TRBV5-1
D: TRBD1
CDR3: CASSLTGKETQYF
DNA: TGCGCCAGCAGTTTGACAGGGAAAGAGACCCAGTACTTC

size: .
J: TRBJ1-1
V: TRBV18
D: .
CDR3: CASSTLDAMNTEAFF
DNA: TGTGCCAGCTCAACCCTAGACGCCATGAACACTGAAGCTTTCTTT

size: .
J: TRBJ1-4
V: TRBV7-9
D: TRBD1
CDR3: CASSQGTANEKLFF
DNA: TGTGCCAGCAGCCAGGGGACAGCTAATGAAAAACTGTTTTTT

size: .
J: TRBJ2-1
V: TRBV11-2
D: TRBD2
CDR3: CASSLVWTSGGNEQFF
DNA: TGTGCCAGCAGCTTAGTCTGGACTAGCGGGGGCAATGAGCAGTTCTTC

size: .
J: TRBJ2-2
V: TRBV5-1
D: .
CDR3: CASSLGQGPGELFF
DNA: TGCGCCAGCAGCTTGGGCCAGGGCCCCGGGGAGCTGTTTTTT

size: .
J: TRBJ1-1
V: TRBV4-3
D: .
CDR3: CASSQDQGNTEAFF
DNA: TGCGCCAGCAGCCAAGATCAGGGCAACACTGAAGCTTTCTTT

size: .
J: TRBJ2-2
V: TRBV4-1
D: .
CDR3: CASSQDSRQNTGELFF
DNA: TGCGCCAGCAGCCAAGATAGTAGACAGAACACCGGGGAGCTGTTTTTT

size: .
J: TRBJ2-3
V: TRBV9
D: TRBD1
CDR3: CASSAGAGTGNTDTQYF
DNA: TGTGCCAGCAGCGCGGGGGCGGGGACAGGAAACACAGATACGCAGTATTTT

size: .
J: TRBJ2-2
V: TRBV9
D: .
CDR3: CASSEEVDRTGELFF
DNA: TGTGCCAGCAGCGAGGAGGTGGATAGGACCGGGGAGCTGTTTTTT

size: .
J: TRBJ2-1
V: TRBV30
D: TRBD2
CDR3: CAWSVARLAGGPFGNEQFF
DNA: TGTGCCTGGAGTGTAGCCCGACTAGCGGGAGGGCCCTTCGGAAATGAGCAGTTCTTC

size: .
J: TRBJ2-1
V: TRBV4-3
D: .
CDR3: CASSQDWAGAGRWNEQFF
DNA: TGCGCCAGCAGCCAAGATTGGGCGGGCGCGGGGCGCTGGAATGAGCAGTTCTTC